The 13 T cell receptor beta chains given below trace back to one sample, sequenced in a study of T cell responses to AZD1222 COVID-19 vaccine. TCRdb's table, derived via immunoSEQ multiplex PCR, lists solely in-frame clones and lacks some. The table lists approximately 44,000 clones, around 80% of them singletons, with about 3.9% in the top ten. Here the sequenced sample was peripheral blood, taken on day 0 of AZD1222 vaccination. The receptor set was obtained from an adult in good health.

In its sample, this clone was seen once. V and J are TRBV5-6 and TRBJ2-3, with a weak D call TRBD2 (6 bases). CDR3 length equals 13 residues. The germline V and J ends were trimmed by 4 bases and 8 bases, with 14 bases remaining between them. Looked up from germline, CDR1 is SGHDT and CDR2 is YYEEEE. The CDR3 bases are TGTGCCAGCAGCCTCACGCACGGGGGTACGCAGTATTTT. Its translation is CASSLTHGGTQYF.

This chain connects TRBV19 to TRBJ2-2; 9 nucleotides line up with TRBD2. The CDR3 contains 19 residues. Trimming removed 4 bases from V and 1 base from J; junction bases left unmatched: 13. Germline lookup yields CDR1 LNHDA and CDR2 SQIVND (reference sequence). CDR3 amino acids: CASSRRSRALAGNTGELFF. The CDR3 DNA reads as TGTGCCAGTAGTAGACGTTCCCGGGCACTAGCGGGGAACACCGGGGAGCTGTTTTTT.

The gene calls are TRBV7-2 and TRBJ2-5, with a weak D call TRBD1 (6 bases). The V and J ends lost 1 base and 5 bases respectively, with 11 bases between them. This CDR3 has 14 residues. Germline-derived CDR1 and CDR2 are SGHTA and FQGNSA. CDR3 nucleotide sequence: TGTGCCAGCAGCTTAGGCAGGGGATTGGAGACCCAGTACTTC. Translating it yields CASSLGRGLETQYF.

The genes are TRBV3-1 (or the pseudogene TRBV3-2) and TRBJ1-1; no reliable D call. CDR3 size: 14 residues. CDR1 and CDR2 from the germline V gene are LGHDT and YNNKEL (reference sequence). V gave up 3 bases and J gave up 1 base, with 9 bases separating them. This CDR3 reads CASSHVARNTEAFF. The CDR3 DNA reads as TGTGCCAGCAGCCACGTAGCGAGGAACACTGAAGCTTTCTTT.

The chain has TRBV11-3 and TRBJ1-1, with a tentative D call TRBD1 (5 bases). V lost 3 bases and J lost 4, with 9 bases in between. CDR3 length: 13 residues. From germline, CDR1 is SGHNT and CDR2 YENEEA. The CDR3 nucleotides are TGTGCCAGCAGCTTGGGGACGAGCACTGAAGCTTTCTTT. Residues: CASSLGTSTEAFF.

The chain joins TRBV7-2 to TRBJ2-3; D is unclear. V dropped 9 bases and J dropped 6 bases, with 16 bases sitting between them. Germline V CDR1 and CDR2: SGHTA, FQGNSA. CDR3 length: 13 amino acids. CDR3 coding DNA: TGTGCCAGTTCCAGCGTCTTTTCTGATACGCAGTATTTT. This translates into CASSSVFSDTQYF.

The J gene is TRBJ2-1, the V gene TRBV5-1, with D tentatively TRBD1 (6 bases). Germline loops: CDR1 SGHRS, CDR2 YFSETQ. V lost 3 bases to trimming and J lost 8 bases, with 18 bases between them. The CDR3 length is 15 residues. The CDR3 reads CASSYQGNPPYEQFF. The CDR3 coding sequence is TGCGCCAGCAGCTACCAGGGGAACCCCCCATATGAGCAGTTCTTC.

This clone was seen more than once but under ten times. The chain uses TRBV28 and TRBJ1-2; tentative D call: TRBD1 (6 bases). The CDR3 has 14 residues. In germline, CDR1 is MDHEN, CDR2 SYDVKM. Trimming took off 2 bases at V and 2 bases at J, with 9 bases between the two ends. The CDR3: CASSLAGHNYGYTF. In DNA form, the CDR3 reads TGTGCCAGCAGTTTAGCGGGACACAACTATGGCTACACCTTC.

This clone was detected only once. The rearrangement uses TRBV30 and TRBJ2-2; 10 positions match TRBD1. V shed 3 bases and J 3 bases; nucleotides not matched to a gene: 4. Germline V gene data show CDR1 as GTSNPN and CDR2 as SVGIG (reference sequence). The CDR3 extends over 15 amino acids. The CDR3 loop is CAWSAGTGDTGELFF. The CDR3 nucleotides are TGTGCCTGGAGCGCCGGGACAGGGGACACCGGGGAGCTGTTTTTT. Variable domain in full (rest from reference TRBV30 and TRBJ2-2): SQTIHQWPATLVQPVGSPLSLECTVEGTSNPNLYWYRQAAGRGLQLLFYSVGIGQISSEVPQNLSASRPQDRQFILSSKKLLLSDSGFYLCAWSAGTGDTGELFFGEGSRLTVL.

This chain joins TRBV5-1 and TRBJ1-2; D not resolved. The length of the CDR3 is 12 residues. Trimming pared 7 bases from V and 1 base from J, leaving 8 bases between. The V gene's germline CDR1 is SGHRS and CDR2 YFSETQ. The CDR3 here is CASSPSNYGYTF. The CDR3 bases are TGCGCCAGCTCCCCCAGTAACTATGGCTACACCTTC.

Written as DNA, the CDR3 is TGTGCCAGCAGCTTAGCACAGGGGGCTGGCTACACCTTC. Protein: CASSLAQGAGYTF. The V call is TRBV11-2, the J call TRBJ1-2; 9 positions match TRBD1. CDR1 and CDR2 (germline): SGHAT, FQNNGV. The CDR3 extends over 13 amino acids. With V trimmed by 1 base and J by 7 bases, 1 base remained unmatched.

The chain links TRBV3-1 (or the pseudogene TRBV3-2) to TRBJ1-2, with D maybe TRBD1 (5 bases). The germline gives CDR1 LGHDT, CDR2 YNNKEL (reference sequence). This CDR3 spans 15 amino acids. Trimming cost V 1 base and J 3 bases, with 12 bases left between them. This CDR3 reads CASSQGAGKDYGYTF. DNA of the CDR3: TGTGCCAGCAGCCAAGGCGCAGGGAAGGACTATGGCTACACCTTC.

This clone appeared a single time. J is TRBJ1-1 and V is TRBV2; maybe TRBD1 (6 bases). The ends were cut back, 6 bases at V and 6 bases at J, with 17 bases in the middle. This CDR3 spans 14 amino acids. Germline V gene lookup returns CDR1 SNHLY and CDR2 FYNNEI. CDR3 nucleotides: TGTGCCAGCAGCCCCACAGGGCCCGGCGCTGAAGCTTTCTTT. Translated: CASSPTGPGAEAFF.